This TCR beta chain was profiled in a study of shared clonotypes between healthy human individuals. Study results and caveats: Around 4.9% of naive CD4 clonotypes were shared across several donors. Relative to memory subsets, naive subsets generally showed larger estimated richness. The study's rarefaction showed incomplete sorted-subset sequencing despite large depth.

The CDR3 extends over 15 amino acids. V shed 4 bases, J shed 4 bases, and the junction held 11 bases outside the gene matches. CDR1 and CDR2 from the germline V gene are SGHKS and YYEKEE (reference sequence). Naive CD8 cells comprised CD45RO-negative, CCR7-positively selected cells, excluding terminally differentiated effector memory CD45RA+ cells. Only in-frame clones appear in the TCRdb table, and some are missing; sequencing was by immunoSEQ multiplex PCR. Seen here are approximately 1.9 million clones, approximately 92% observed once, and the top ten hold about 1.7%. Concerning this clone: Its antigen remains unknown.

This sequence joins TRBV5-5 and TRBJ2-7, with 7 nucleotides matching TRBD1. The sequencing input was naive CD8+ T cells from PBMCs. This sequence originates from a man aged 18 to 30 in good health. Some clones in this sample may be carry-over from other donors' samples. The CDR3 protein is CASSPWTGPAYEQYF. The DNA of the CDR3 is TGTGCCAGCAGCCCGTGGACAGGCCCTGCATACGAGCAGTACTTC.